This T cell receptor beta chain was sequenced during a study of cytomegalovirus exposure and HLA in healthy donors. CDR1 SGHAT and CDR2 FQNNGV come from the germline V gene. CDR3 length equals 15 residues. V lost 1 base, J lost 0 bases, and 3 bases stayed unmatched. Amplification used 60 Vbeta primers and 13 Jbeta primers. Sequencing was performed with immunoSEQ multiplex PCR; in TCRdb, only in-frame clones are kept and a portion is missing. The sample lists 80,000 or so clones, roughly 80% seen once, with 4% to 4.5% in the top ten. The V and J genes are TRBV11-2 and TRBJ2-7; 7 nucleotides match TRBD2. The sample consisted of PBMCs. This sequence originates from a middle-aged man in good health and CMV-seronegative. CDR3 sequence: CASSLAGTNSYEQYF. The CDR3 DNA reads as TGTGCCAGCAGCTTAGCGGGGACTAACTCCTACGAGCAGTACTTC.